Listed below are T cell receptor beta chains from one sample, sequenced in a study of early T cells in non-severe SARS-CoV-2 infection. TCRdb recomputed calls from the 5' RACE reads with MiXCR, one row per CDR3 protein. Here the sample spans more than 95,000 distinct CDR3 sequences, about 15% being singletons. Source material: whole blood. Every receptor here comes from an adult who was a healthcare worker with PCR-confirmed SARS-CoV-2 infection or an uninfected control (not recorded which). Both conserved end residues are trimmed from each CDR3. Each record gives: V gene, CDR3 protein.

v_call: TRBV7-2; cdr3_aa: ASTLGGTGELF
v_call: TRBV3-1; cdr3_aa: ASSQAGSTYEQY
v_call: TRBV13; cdr3_aa: ASWQGEDTEAF
v_call: TRBV27; cdr3_aa: ASSALSGVKGYT
v_call: TRBV10-3; cdr3_aa: AIGTSGDQETQY
v_call: TRBV7-6; cdr3_aa: ASSPQAGGTNEKLF
v_call: TRBV10-3; cdr3_aa: AITDGGLNYGCT
v_call: TRBV30; cdr3_aa: AWSVTDRTNTIY
v_call: TRBV19; cdr3_aa: ASSNGHYYQPQH
v_call: TRBV29-1; cdr3_aa: SVEVLAGSYNEQF
v_call: TRBV19; cdr3_aa: ASSLRGGFPDTQY
v_call: TRBV12-3/TRBV12-4; cdr3_aa: ASSLGGGGYT
v_call: TRBV12-3/TRBV12-4; cdr3_aa: ASSLQLLGSPLH
v_call: TRBV3-1; cdr3_aa: ASSQRGFGGYT
v_call: TRBV7-9; cdr3_aa: ASSSAGQTDTQY
v_call: TRBV12-3/TRBV12-4; cdr3_aa: ASSVQDEKLF
v_call: TRBV19; cdr3_aa: ASGPRLRSAGFQPQH
v_call: TRBV3-1; cdr3_aa: ASSPRAGWNTGELF
v_call: TRBV7-6; cdr3_aa: ASSLDQNTEAF
v_call: TRBV3-1; cdr3_aa: ASSQVDRGDGYT
v_call: TRBV7-8; cdr3_aa: ASRPFRGRRTEAF
v_call: TRBV6-6; cdr3_aa: ASSLPPGAVDQPQH
v_call: TRBV5-1; cdr3_aa: ASSPAGEKLF
v_call: TRBV20-1; cdr3_aa: SASRLGLANEQY
v_call: TRBV4-2; cdr3_aa: ASSQVGGGGRNEQF
v_call: TRBV29-1; cdr3_aa: SVVQRGAGELF
v_call: TRBV29-1; cdr3_aa: SVHPDSTDTQY
v_call: TRBV30; cdr3_aa: AWSVDRWNSPLH
v_call: TRBV5-1; cdr3_aa: ASSLDPGVTEAF
v_call: TRBV4-2; cdr3_aa: ASSPTYRGGDSGYT
v_call: TRBV21-1; cdr3_aa: ASSTGGPHYEQY
v_call: TRBV30; cdr3_aa: AWRGYNEQF
v_call: TRBV12-5; cdr3_aa: ASGLSDQGIAF
v_call: TRBV6-5; cdr3_aa: ASSYSRSGGGYT
v_call: TRBV10-3; cdr3_aa: AISSRQGTEAF
v_call: TRBV19; cdr3_aa: ASSILAGGQETQY
v_call: TRBV5-1; cdr3_aa: ASSLQEQETQY